The entry that follows covers one T cell receptor beta chain sequence. The sample originates from a study of blood T cell repertoires in COVID-19. Whole-study context: Samples came from the United States, Italy and Spain, spanning acute and convalescent COVID-19. PBMCs, B-cell-depleted T cells, or T cells provided the cDNA or gDNA that made up the material.

This CDR3 is 16 amino acids long. V lost 2 bases, J lost 2 bases, and 6 bases stayed unmatched. The germline CDR1 and CDR2 sequences are MNHEY and SVGAGI. Per the original data handling: Estimates of nucleated cell counts were drawn from the amplification of reference gene primers. Libraries were prepared by immunoSEQ multiplex PCR; TCRdb keeps only in-frame clonotypes and omits some of them. The DNA gave D and trimming, while V, J and clone size come from that table. The table has approximately 98,000 clones, around 64% seen once. The source is a woman aged 40 to 50 with acute or convalescent COVID-19. Sequencing used peripheral blood. This chain links TRBV6-5 with TRBJ1-1, with 9 bases lining up with TRBD1. Here the CDR3 reads CASSYVGQGSNTEAFF. The CDR3 DNA sequence: TGTGCCAGCAGTTACGTGGGACAGGGAAGTAACACTGAAGCTTTCTTT.